The rows below give T cell receptor beta chains drawn from one sample of a study of response to subunit inactivated influenza vaccine. A single record per CDR3 protein comes from TCRdb applying MiXCR to the RT-PCR reads. This sample has about 500,000 distinct CDR3 sequences; 15% to 20% occur once, and the top ten carry 2.5% to 3.5%. Here the sequenced sample was CD4+ T cells sorted from PBMCs, taken roughly 24 months after vaccination. The receptors shown here come from a man in his fifties or sixties who received an inactivated influenza vaccine. CDR3s leave out the opening cysteine and the closing phenylalanine or tryptophan. The order of the fields is CDR3 length, clone size, V gene, J gene, CDR3 protein. Part of the rows lack a size; the others show once, few, many or a class for expanded clones.

>10|many|TRBV18|TRBJ2-5
ASSPGQETQY
>12|once|TRBV27|TRBJ1-1
ASSEGGWYTEAF
>11|NA|TRBV20-1|TRBJ1-4
SATGTGGEKLF
>12|many|TRBV15|TRBJ2-7
ATSRERTPYEQY
>15|NA|TRBV15|TRBJ2-3
ATSVRPGSVATDTQY
>15|NA|TRBV7-8|TRBJ2-3
ASSTRVQGRRTDTQY
>12|NA|TRBV6-2/TRBV6-3|TRBJ2-7
ASRDPGTRYEQY
>15|few|TRBV12-3/TRBV12-4|TRBJ2-2
ASSPGSGTGATGELF
>14|NA|TRBV3-1|TRBJ2-1
ASSPLPGQGSSEQF
>11|NA|TRBV29-1|TRBJ2-1
SVTAGSGNEQF
>17|NA|TRBV9|TRBJ2-2
ASSPSTIGQASGTGELF
>13|NA|TRBV11-2|TRBJ2-3
ASSRGGGGPNTQY
>14|few|TRBV7-8|TRBJ2-5
ASSLDGREILETQY
>13|few|TRBV7-9|TRBJ1-4
ASSSRSLKGEKLF
>13|many|TRBV12-3/TRBV12-4|TRBJ2-4
ASSEDRGAKNIQY
>14|few|TRBV9|TRBJ1-1
ASSVAPGTSGREAF
>11|NA|TRBV20-1|TRBJ1-6
SASLHYNSPLH
>14|few|TRBV7-2|TRBJ2-5
ASSPGTGRGQETQY
>14|NA|TRBV12-3/TRBV12-4|TRBJ2-3
ASSSGTSGGLGTQY
>11|few|TRBV3-1|TRBJ2-7
ASSQVSGVEQY
>16|few|TRBV11-1|TRBJ2-1
ASSLAALSGSSYNEQF
>10|few|TRBV20-1|TRBJ2-7
SPRLGSYEQY
>12|NA|TRBV6-1|TRBJ1-1
ASKIEGARTEAF
>11|few|TRBV19|TRBJ2-1
ASSRDLFDEQF
>12|few|TRBV6-1|TRBJ2-1
ASSEWSGLNEQF
>17|NA|TRBV11-2|TRBJ2-7
ASSLRRGRVRMSSYEQY
>13|NA|TRBV7-9|TRBJ2-5
ASSPPGYGQETQY
>13|many|TRBV5-1|TRBJ1-1
ASSALQLQNTEAF
>17|NA|TRBV6-1|TRBJ2-1
ASSPRETSGGSSYNEQF
>14|few|TRBV11-2|TRBJ2-7
ASSPVGTSGYYEQY
>13|many|TRBV12-3/TRBV12-4|TRBJ2-6
ASRRQGFGANVLT
>10|NA|TRBV20-1|TRBJ1-2
SARVTGQIYT
>11|NA|TRBV29-1|TRBJ1-1
SVVQDKNTEAF
>11|few|TRBV12-3/TRBV12-4|TRBJ2-1
ASGSGQYNEQF
>13|few|TRBV20-1|TRBJ2-1
SARDAGLAGSEQF
>13|few|TRBV5-1|TRBJ2-7
ASSLTTGVSYEQY
>13|NA|TRBV9|TRBJ2-1
ASSVWASGDREQF
>12|few|TRBV20-1|TRBJ2-2
SASSGQTPGELF
>13|few|TRBV9|TRBJ2-1
ASSPPSGFYNEQF
>10|NA|TRBV7-2|TRBJ1-3
ASTFPQGTIY